This section outlines one TCR beta chain sequence together with its context. It lacks a known antigen. Base-call qualities are not available, and no considerably larger clone is one nucleotide away. This entry belongs to a study of Graves' ophthalmopathy and Graves' hyperthyroidism (dated by TCRdb to 2016 to 2018). Notes on the research overall: Peripheral blood was collected at initial diagnosis, prior to any treatment. To tell Graves' ophthalmopathy apart from Graves' hyperthyroidism, and to predict which patients would progress to ophthalmopathy, the study relied on TCR beta repertoire signatures. In total, 135 blood samples were TCR-sequenced: approximately 40 ophthalmopathy, some 80 hyperthyroidism and some 17 hyperthyroidism-to-ophthalmopathy patients. A discovery set of about 99 patients (more than 40 ophthalmopathy, 55 to 65 stable hyperthyroidism) was enrolled to explore V-J signatures distinguishing ophthalmopathy from hyperthyroidism. For independent validation, a separate cohort was made up of some 18 hyperthyroidism patients plus 17 patients who later progressed from hyperthyroidism to ophthalmopathy. In roughly 6 hyperthyroidism patients, T-cell repertoires of thyroid tissue and blood were compared. Following sampling, methimazole starting at 30 mg daily was administered to hyperthyroidism patients, and high-dose intravenous methylprednisolone was administered to ophthalmopathy patients.

Ophthalmopathy patients were characterized by moderately to severely active disease, a Clinical Activity Score of at least 3, a NOSPECS grade of at least 4, and a disease duration under 3 months. Patients with other autoimmune diseases, uncontrolled infections, pregnancy or lactation were excluded from the study. Clinical symptoms, serum thyroxine, TRAb, thyroid ultrasound and orbital computed tomography formed the basis of the diagnosis. PBMCs were isolated from about 10 ml of fresh peripheral blood by Ficoll-Paque density gradient centrifugation. Total RNA was extracted with Trizol reagent and quality-checked on an Agilent 2100 Bioanalyzer. Trimming accounts for 6 bases at V and 3 bases at J, while the number of junction bases matched to no gene is 9. The CDR3, from cysteine to phenylalanine, totals 17 residues. Only CDR3 DNA is held: 51 bases, read in frame from base 1. The germline V gene yields SQVTM for CDR1 and ANQGSEA for CDR2.

TCR beta CDR3 regions were amplified from RNA transcripts for repertoire sequencing. The first round was an RT-PCR using HTBI primers with the Qiagen OneStep RT-PCR kit, and this first round was followed by a second-round multiplex PCR, then size selection and purification. Sequencing of the libraries was carried out on an Illumina HiSeq2000 in paired-end mode with 100 bp reads. On the study's bioinformatics: SOAPnuke was used for read processing, and reads with adapters, uncalled bases, a mean Phred below 15, or no exact constant-primer or identifier match were discarded. COPE v1.2.5 was used to merge high-quality paired reads. Unique nucleotide sequences were defined as clonotypes and aligned to IMGT TRB V, D and J references using MiTCR v1.1. The analysis was limited to V-J combinations with a frequency above 0.0001, which together covered 99.2% of repertoires. A TCR clonal expansion and chaos score per V-J combination was defined as the ratio of F50 clonal expansion to chaos observed in the TCRdist matrix. Welch's t-statistics and random forest were used to reduce the features to about 12 V-J combinations, which were then used as input to a naive Bayes classifier. The similarity between thyroid and blood repertoires was quantified using the Morisita-Horn index. TCRdb reran the public reads through fastp at Q25 and MiXCR, keeping productive beta chains. Each CDR3 protein appears once, grouped with its most common genes and DNA. V and J calls and clone size were set by TCRdb, not the authors. A total of 650,000 to 900,000 distinct CDR3 sequences appear in this sample, roughly 40% of them only once. 44% of the sample is in the top ten clones.

What the work shows at the level of the full study, not this receptor alone: In validation, the model predicted ophthalmopathy progression with about 71% sensitivity and about 73% specificity; around twelve predicted patients were CT-confirmed with GO in a median of around 6.5 months. Sample size was not statistically predetermined, and group allocation was not concealed from the investigators. Most of the expanded thyroid clonotypes with a frequency above 0.001 were also detected in blood, and it was suggested that the thyroid immune response may be reflected by blood repertoires. In cross-validation, the 13-signature model distinguished ophthalmopathy from stable hyperthyroidism with more than 85% sensitivity and approximately 81% specificity, while in the test set the corresponding values were about 80% and 75%.

The source of this sequence is an adult man with Graves' ophthalmopathy. Here the chain combines TRBV29-1 and TRBJ2-2; TRBD2 agrees with 14 junctional bases. Sample: peripheral blood. The CDR3 reads CSVGTSGSFSDTGELFF. DNA sequence: TGCAGCGTAGGGACTAGCGGGAGTTTTTCAGACACCGGGGAGCTGTTTTTT.